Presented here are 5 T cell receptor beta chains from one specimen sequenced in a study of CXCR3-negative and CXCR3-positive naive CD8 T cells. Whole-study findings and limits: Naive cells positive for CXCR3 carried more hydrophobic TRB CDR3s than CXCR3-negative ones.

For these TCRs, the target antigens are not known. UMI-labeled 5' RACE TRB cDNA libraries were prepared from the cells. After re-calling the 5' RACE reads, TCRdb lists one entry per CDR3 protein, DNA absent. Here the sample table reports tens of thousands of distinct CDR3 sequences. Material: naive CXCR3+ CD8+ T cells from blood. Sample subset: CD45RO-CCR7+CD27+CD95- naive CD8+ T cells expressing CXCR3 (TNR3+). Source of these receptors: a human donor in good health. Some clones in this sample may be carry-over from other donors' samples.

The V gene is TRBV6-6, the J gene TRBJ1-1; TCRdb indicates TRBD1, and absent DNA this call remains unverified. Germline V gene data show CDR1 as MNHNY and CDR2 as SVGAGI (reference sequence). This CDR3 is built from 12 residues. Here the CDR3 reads CASSPQGGEAFF.

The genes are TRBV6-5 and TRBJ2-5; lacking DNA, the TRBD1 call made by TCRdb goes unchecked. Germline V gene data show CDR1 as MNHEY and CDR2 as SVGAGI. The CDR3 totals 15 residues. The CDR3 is CATGQGAEYQETQYF.

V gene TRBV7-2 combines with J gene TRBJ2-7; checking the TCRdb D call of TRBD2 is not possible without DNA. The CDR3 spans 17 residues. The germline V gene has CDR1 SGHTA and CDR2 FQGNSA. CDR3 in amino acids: CASSLGLAGGSSYEQYF.

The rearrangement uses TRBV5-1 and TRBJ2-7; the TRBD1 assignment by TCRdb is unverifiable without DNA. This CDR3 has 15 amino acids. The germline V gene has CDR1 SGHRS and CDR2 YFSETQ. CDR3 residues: CASSPGRGDFYEQYF.

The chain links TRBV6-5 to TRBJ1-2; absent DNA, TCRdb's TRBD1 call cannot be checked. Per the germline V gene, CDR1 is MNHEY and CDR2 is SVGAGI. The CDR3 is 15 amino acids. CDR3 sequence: CASSYSTGGAGGYTF.